The 21 T cell receptor beta chains below all came from one sample that was sequenced in a study of CD8+ T cells in alopecia areata. RNA, once extracted, was reverse transcribed into cDNA for use as the sequencing template. The data were produced by immunoSEQ multiplex PCR, yet TCRdb's version contains in-frame clones alone and is incomplete. The sample includes roughly 250,000 clones, less than 80% of them seen just once. The sequences come from CD4+ T cells sorted from blood, collected at week 0. The source is a human donor with alopecia areata.

The chain joins TRBV6-5 to TRBJ1-5; D not certain. The germline V gene encodes CDR1 MNHEY and CDR2 SVGAGI. The CDR3 runs 14 residues. V was shortened by 2 bases and J by 4 bases, with 9 bases between the two germline ends. CDR3 protein: CASSYHSGNQPQHF. The CDR3 nucleotides are TGTGCCAGCAGTTACCATTCCGGAAATCAGCCCCAGCATTTT.

This clone was counted once. Different DNA sequences within this sample yield the same CDR3. The chain links TRBV18 to TRBJ1-2, with D maybe TRBD1 (6 bases). The CDR3 sequence is 13 residues long. V was pared by 2 bases and J by 2 bases, with 6 bases between. Germline V gene data show CDR1 as KGHSH and CDR2 as LQKENI. CDR3 residues: CASSPGGNYGYTF. The CDR3 DNA is TGTGCCAGCTCACCAGGGGGCAACTATGGCTACACCTTC.

The chain is built from TRBV11-2 and TRBJ2-5; 7 bases agree with TRBD1. Germline lookup yields CDR1 SGHAT and CDR2 FQNNGV. The CDR3 has 15 residues. V lost 0 bases, J lost 0 bases, and 1 base stayed unmatched. CDR3 amino acids: CASSLDRGYQETQYF. CDR3 sequence (DNA): TGTGCCAGCAGCTTAGACAGGGGGTACCAAGAGACCCAGTACTTC. The entire variable domain, with the rest obtained from reference TRBV11-2 and TRBJ2-5, is as follows: EAGVAQSPRYKIIEKRQSVAFWCNPISGHATLYWYQQILGQGPKLLIQFQNNGVVDDSQLPKDRFSAERLKGVDSTLKIQPAKLEDSAVYLCASSLDRGYQETQYFGPGTRLLVL.

The chain links TRBV7-2 to TRBJ1-2; D is possibly TRBD1 (5 bases). The CDR3 has 13 amino acids. The germline V gene has CDR1 SGHTA and CDR2 FQGNSA. The ends were cut back, 4 bases at V and 3 bases at J, with 9 bases in the middle. The CDR3 protein is CASSSSGYYGYTF. The CDR3 coding sequence is TGTGCCAGCAGCTCATCAGGGTACTATGGCTACACCTTC.

As regards this clone: This same CDR3 is encoded by further DNA sequences in the sample. This chain connects TRBV30 to TRBJ1-5; unclear D gene. The germline CDR1 and CDR2 sequences are GTSNPN and SVGIG (reference sequence). The CDR3 contains 12 residues. Trimming removed 2 bases from V and 4 bases from J, with 6 bases in between. CDR3 residues: CAWSRGNQPQHF. The CDR3, as DNA: TGTGCCTGGAGTAGAGGGAATCAGCCCCAGCATTTT.

The chain has TRBV30 and TRBJ1-1, with D tentatively TRBD1 (6 bases). Trimming left V 1 base short and J 11 bases short, with 14 bases between. The CDR3 is made up of 12 amino acids. Germline V lookup: CDR1 GTSNPN, CDR2 SVGIG (reference sequence). The CDR3 here is CAWSATGLVAFF. In DNA form, the CDR3 reads TGTGCCTGGAGTGCAACAGGGCTAGTGGCTTTCTTT.

V usage is TRBV4-1 and J usage is TRBJ1-1; TRBD1 aligns across 9 bases. CDR3 length: 16 amino acids. Germline CDR1 is MGHRA and CDR2 is YSYEKL. J gave up 4 bases and V 3 bases, and 9 bases lay outside the gene matches. The chain's CDR3 is CASSHPGQGRGTEAFF. The CDR3 DNA follows: TGCGCCAGCAGCCATCCCGGACAGGGGAGAGGCACTGAAGCTTTCTTT.

The chain carries TRBV5-6 and TRBJ1-1; D unclear. V lost 5 bases to trimming and J lost 6 bases, with 14 bases between them. CDR3 size: 13 residues. CDR1 is SGHDT, CDR2 YYEEEE, per germline. CDR3 DNA sequence: TGTGCCAGCAGGGCGGCAGGACCGTCTGAAGCTTTCTTT. It encodes CASRAAGPSEAFF.

The chain recombines TRBV29-1 with TRBJ2-3, with D perhaps matching TRBD1 or TRBD2 (5 bases each). V lost 8 bases, J lost 1 base, and 16 bases lay in between. Germline CDR1 reads SQVTM; CDR2 reads ANQGSEA. CDR3 size: 14 residues. The CDR3 DNA reads as TGCAGCTCAACAGGTCAGAGGGGCACAGATACGCAGTATTTT. Protein product: CSSTGQRGTDTQYF.

This rearrangement joins TRBV9 to TRBJ2-4; 7 nucleotides line up with TRBD1. V dropped 10 bases and J dropped 6; count of bases not matched to a gene: 1. The CDR3 covers 10 residues. Germline V gives CDR1 SGDLS, CDR2 YYNGEE. The DNA for the CDR3 is TGTGCCTCAGGGGGAAACATTCAGTACTTC. It encodes CASGGNIQYF.

The V gene is TRBV30, the J gene TRBJ1-2; D unresolved. The CDR3 is 15 residues long. Per germline, CDR1 GTSNPN and CDR2 SVGIG (reference sequence). V was clipped by 5 bases and J by 4 bases, with 20 bases between them. CDR3 sequence: CAWQYWEGSGYGYTF. As DNA, the CDR3 is TGTGCCTGGCAGTATTGGGAGGGATCAGGCTATGGCTACACCTTC.

The chain couples TRBV29-1 to TRBJ2-7; the D is unclear. This CDR3 contains 12 residues. V was pared by 7 bases and J by 7 bases, with 17 bases between. Germline V gene lookup returns CDR1 SQVTM and CDR2 ANQGSEA. CDR3 nucleotide sequence: TGCAGCGCCAGAACCCCCCCGGAAGAGCAGTACTTC. Translation: CSARTPPEEQYF.

The chain recombines TRBV23-1 with TRBJ2-3; no firm D call. TRBV23-1 is an ORF, and what it does is uncertain. Trimming pared 6 bases from V and 0 bases from J, leaving 13 bases between. This CDR3 is 15 amino acids long. Here the CDR3 DNA reads TGCGCCAGCAGCAGGACGCATACTAGCACAGATACGCAGTATTTT. This codes for CASSRTHTSTDTQYF.

This clone has only a few counts. The genes are TRBV29-1 and TRBJ1-2, with 8 bases that match TRBD1. Germline V gene data show CDR1 as SQVTM and CDR2 as ANQGSEA. The CDR3 runs 15 residues. V was clipped by 3 bases and J by 4 bases; unmatched bases: 10. CDR3 DNA: TGCAGCGTTGAGGGAGACAGGGGCGGATTCTATGGCTACACCTTC. Its translation is CSVEGDRGGFYGYTF.

This clone has just a few counts. This rearrangement joins TRBV2 to TRBJ2-1; 7 nucleotides line up with TRBD2. The CDR3 covers 15 residues. Germline V gene lookup returns CDR1 SNHLY and CDR2 FYNNEI. The V gene end was trimmed by 10 bases and the J gene end by 4 bases; junction bases not matched to a gene: 13. The CDR3: CATQAESGEYNEQFF. Here the CDR3 DNA reads TGTGCCACACAAGCAGAGAGCGGGGAATACAATGAGCAGTTCTTC.

V and J are TRBV25-1 and TRBJ2-3; D gene uncertain. CDR3 size: 14 residues. Germline assignment: CDR1 MGHDK and CDR2 SYGVNS. Trimming removed 9 bases from V and 0 bases from J, with 13 bases in between. CDR3 protein: CASGSKTSTDTQYF. In DNA form, the CDR3 reads TGTGCCAGTGGAAGTAAAACTAGCACAGATACGCAGTATTTT.

The rearrangement links TRBV30 to TRBJ2-7; 7 nucleotides agree with TRBD1. After removal of 3 bases from V and 3 bases from J, the junction contained 8 bases not matched to a gene. Germline V gives CDR1 GTSNPN, CDR2 SVGIG (reference sequence). This CDR3 has 14 amino acids. DNA of the CDR3: TGTGCCTGGAGAGTTTTAGGACAGGACTACGAGCAGTACTTC. It specifies CAWRVLGQDYEQYF.

The chain couples TRBV4-3 to TRBJ1-4; D is uncertain. CDR3 length equals 14 residues. V was cut by 1 base and J by 8 bases, with 11 bases left in between. Germline CDR1 reads LGHNA; CDR2 reads YSLEER. Here the CDR3 reads CASSQGGGGEKLFF. DNA for the CDR3: TGCGCCAGCAGCCAAGGGGGTGGAGGGGAAAAACTGTTTTTT.

This clone was picked up one time. The chain links TRBV5-1 to TRBJ1-1; maybe TRBD1 (5 bases). Trimming stripped 3 bases from V and 1 base from J, with 7 bases between. Per the germline V gene, CDR1 is SGHRS and CDR2 is YFSETQ. The CDR3 covers 13 residues. Here the CDR3 DNA reads TGCGCCAGCAGCTACACAGGGAACACTGAAGCTTTCTTT. It translates to CASSYTGNTEAFF.

The chain recombines TRBV7-9 with TRBJ2-1; 8 bases agree with TRBD2. The J segment lost 3 bases and the V segment lost 1 base, leaving 2 bases of the junction unmatched. This CDR3 has 15 residues. Germline assignment: CDR1 SEHNR and CDR2 FQNEAQ (reference sequence). The CDR3 coding sequence is TGTGCCAGCAGCTTAGGAGCGGGGGACTACAATGAGCAGTTCTTC. This sequence encodes CASSLGAGDYNEQFF.

This clone was picked up one time. The V call is TRBV5-6, the J call TRBJ1-2; no clear D. V lost 4 bases to trimming and J lost 8 bases, with 12 bases between them. Per the germline V gene, CDR1 is SGHDT and CDR2 is YYEEEE. This CDR3 spans 12 amino acids. The CDR3 bases are TGTGCCAGCAGCCCCGACACGGGCGGCTACACCTTC. Encoded protein: CASSPDTGGYTF.